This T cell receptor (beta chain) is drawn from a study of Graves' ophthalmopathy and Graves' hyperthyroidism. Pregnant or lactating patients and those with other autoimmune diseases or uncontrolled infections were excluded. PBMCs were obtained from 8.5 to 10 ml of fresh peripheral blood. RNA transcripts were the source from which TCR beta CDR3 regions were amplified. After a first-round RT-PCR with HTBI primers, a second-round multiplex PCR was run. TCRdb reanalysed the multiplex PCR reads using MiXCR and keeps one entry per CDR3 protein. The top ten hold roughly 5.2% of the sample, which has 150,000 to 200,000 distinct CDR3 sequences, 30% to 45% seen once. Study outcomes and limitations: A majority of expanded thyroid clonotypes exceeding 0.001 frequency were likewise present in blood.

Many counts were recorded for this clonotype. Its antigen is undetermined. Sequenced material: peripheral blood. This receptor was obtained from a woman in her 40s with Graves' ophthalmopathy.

CDR3 sequence (DNA): TGTGCCAGCTCACCACAGGAGAACACTGAAGCTTTCTTT. Translation: CASSPQENTEAFF. The chain couples TRBV18 to TRBJ1-1; D unclear. The CDR3 contains 13 residues. V was cut by 1 base and J by 1 base, with 4 bases left in between. Germline CDR1 and CDR2: KGHSH and LQKENI.